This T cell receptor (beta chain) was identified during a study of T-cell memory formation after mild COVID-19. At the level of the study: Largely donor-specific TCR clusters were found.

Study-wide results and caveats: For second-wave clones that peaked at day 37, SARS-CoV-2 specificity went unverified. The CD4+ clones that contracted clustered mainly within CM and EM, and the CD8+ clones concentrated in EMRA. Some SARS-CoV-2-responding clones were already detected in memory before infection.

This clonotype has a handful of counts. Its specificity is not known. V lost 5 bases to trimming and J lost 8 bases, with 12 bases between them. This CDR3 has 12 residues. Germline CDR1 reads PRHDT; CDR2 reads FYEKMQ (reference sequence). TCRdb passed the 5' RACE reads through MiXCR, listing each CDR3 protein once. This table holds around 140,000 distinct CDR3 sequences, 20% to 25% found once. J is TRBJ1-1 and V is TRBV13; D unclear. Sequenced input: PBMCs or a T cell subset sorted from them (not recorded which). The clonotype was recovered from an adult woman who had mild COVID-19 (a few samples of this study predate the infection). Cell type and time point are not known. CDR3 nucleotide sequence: TGTGCCAGCAGCCTTTTAGCCTTGGAAGCTTTCTTT. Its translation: CASSLLALEAFF. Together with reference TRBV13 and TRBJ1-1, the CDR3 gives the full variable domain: AAGVIQSPRHLIKEKRETATLKCYPIPRHDTVYWYQQGPGQDPQFLISFYEKMQSDKGSIPDRFSAQQFSDYHSELNMSSLELGDSALYFCASSLLALEAFFGQGTRLTVV.